The 28 T cell receptor beta chains given below trace back to one sample, sequenced in a study of regulatory T cells in long-lasting Graves disease. This sample's time point: newly diagnosed GD, antithyroid drugs for less than 3 months. Isolated PBMC RNA provided the starting material for the TCR library. For TCR beta, libraries came from iRepertoire HTBI primers and Arm-PCR of CDR3 regions. MiXCR was run by TCRdb on the multiplex PCR reads, yielding one entry per CDR3 protein. In the table there are a few hundred thousand distinct CDR3 sequences, roughly 18% of which are singletons. This sample was also put to use in a study of T cells in Graves' hyperthyroidism and ophthalmopathy.

Source: peripheral blood mononuclear cells (PBMCs), taken at new diagnosis, from a patient treated with antithyroid drugs. These receptors originate from a woman aged 25 to 39 with Graves disease.

This clonotype showed up many times. J is TRBJ1-2 and V is TRBV30; D perhaps matches TRBD1 (5 bases). Germline V gene data show CDR1 as GTSNPN and CDR2 as SVGIG (reference sequence). CDR3 length equals 14 residues. Trimming pared 2 bases from V and 8 bases from J, leaving 18 bases between. The CDR3 protein is CAWSLAGRSHGYTF. The CDR3 region has the DNA TGTGCCTGGAGTTTGGCGGGACGCTCCCACGGCTACACCTTC.

Turning to this clonotype: It is likely a read error: a sequence one base away is far more abundant. The chain combines TRBV6-9 with TRBJ2-7; 7 bases fit TRBD1. There are 17 residues in the CDR3. The germline gives CDR1 MNHGY, CDR2 SVAAGI. CDR3: CASSYSAGTATSYEQCF. The CDR3 DNA follows: TGTGCCAGCAGTTACTCAGCTGGGACAGCGACCTCCTACGAGCAGTGCTTC.

In its sample, this clonotype was seen a few times. The chain combines TRBV28 with TRBJ1-3; a weak D match, TRBD1 (6 bases). V was cut by 2 bases and J by 3 bases, with 8 bases left in between. CDR3 length equals 14 residues. Germline loops: CDR1 MDHEN, CDR2 SYDVKM. Written as DNA, the CDR3 is TGTGCCAGCAGTTTAAGCAGGGGTGGAAACACCATATATTTT. It translates to CASSLSRGGNTIYF.

Only a few counts were recorded for this clonotype. The CDR3 coding sequence is TGCGCCAGCAGCCTTCAGGGGGCGGTTGGAGAGACCCAGTACTTC. Its protein product is CASSLQGAVGETQYF. The chain joins TRBV5-1 to TRBJ2-5; 8 nucleotides line up with TRBD1. This CDR3 contains 15 residues. V was pared by 4 bases and J by 4 bases, with 9 bases of the junction left unmatched. The germline gives CDR1 SGHRS, CDR2 YFSETQ.

This clonotype was recorded many times. V usage is TRBV20-1 and J usage is TRBJ1-1, with 7 bases lining up with TRBD1. The germline CDR1 and CDR2 sequences are DFQATT and SNEGSKA (reference sequence). V lost 5 bases to trimming and J lost 0 bases; unmatched junction nucleotides: 6. The CDR3 covers 14 residues. CDR3 residues: CSAYRTGLNTEAFF. The CDR3 region has the DNA TGCAGTGCTTATAGGACAGGTTTGAACACTGAAGCTTTCTTT.

This clonotype has ten or more counts. The chain is built from TRBV27 and TRBJ2-3; D gene uncertain. This CDR3 comprises 15 residues. Trimming pared 2 bases from V and 0 bases from J, leaving 9 bases between. Germline CDR1 and CDR2: MNHEY and SMNVEV (reference sequence). The DNA of the CDR3 is TGTGCCAGCAGTTTAGGCAGGCCTAGCACAGATACGCAGTATTTT. The encoded protein is CASSLGRPSTDTQYF.

This clonotype was detected once. The chain recombines TRBV4-1 with TRBJ2-4; 8 bases align to TRBD1. Germline V lookup: CDR1 MGHRA, CDR2 YSYEKL. The V segment lost 2 bases and the J segment 1 base; nucleotides outside the gene matches: 10. The CDR3 extends over 18 amino acids. The CDR3: CASSQTALRQGAKNIQYF. CDR3 nucleotide sequence: TGCGCCAGCAGCCAAACCGCTCTAAGACAGGGGGCCAAAAACATTCAGTACTTC.

This clonotype was observed many times. The V call is TRBV20-1, the J call TRBJ1-6; 8 bases match TRBD1. V trimming: 0 bases; J trimming: 7 bases; junction bases outside the gene matches: 5. Germline V gene lookup returns CDR1 DFQATT and CDR2 SNEGSKA (reference sequence). The CDR3 runs 15 residues. The CDR3 nucleotides are TGCAGTGCTAGAGATATAGGACAGGGAAATTCACCCCTCCACTTT. Translating gives CSARDIGQGNSPLHF.

There are many counts of this clonotype. CDR3: CATAGLGFAEQFF. In nucleotides, the CDR3 is TGTGCCACCGCTGGTTTGGGGTTTGCTGAGCAGTTCTTC. The genes are TRBV19 and TRBJ2-1; D is unclear. There are 13 residues in the CDR3. CDR1 is LNHDA and CDR2 is SQIVND in the germline V gene (reference sequence). V was cut by 10 bases and J by 9 bases, with 19 bases left in between.

This clonotype occurred many times. CDR3 nucleotides: TGTGCCAGCTCACCAATTGGGACTAGCTTTTCAGATACGCAGTATTTT. Translated, it gives CASSPIGTSFSDTQYF. The rearrangement joins TRBV18 to TRBJ2-3, with 9 nucleotides matching TRBD2. The CDR3 covers 16 residues. Germline CDR1 and CDR2: KGHSH and LQKENI. V lost 2 bases and J lost 4; bases outside the gene matches: 7.

The chain carries TRBV11-3 and TRBJ2-3; D might be TRBD1 or TRBD2, each matching 5 bases. This CDR3 region has 14 residues. Looked up from germline, CDR1 is SGHNT and CDR2 is YENEEA. V lost 4 bases, J lost 0 bases, and 8 bases lay in between. The CDR3 DNA reads TGTGCCAGCAGCTGGGACCAAAGCACAGATACGCAGTATTTT. It codes for CASSWDQSTDTQYF.

This clonotype came up many times. J is TRBJ2-1 and V is TRBV5-4; D may correspond to TRBD1 or TRBD2 (5 bases each). Germline V gives CDR1 SGHNT, CDR2 YYREEE (reference sequence). This CDR3 is 13 amino acids long. V dropped 0 bases and J dropped 8 bases, with 9 bases sitting between them. In DNA, the CDR3 is TGTGCCAGCAGCTTGGTGGGGGTAGATGAGCAGTTCTTC. The encoded protein is CASSLVGVDEQFF.

In this sample, this clonotype turned up a few times. This chain uses TRBV10-1 with TRBJ2-4; 7 nucleotides match TRBD1. The germline CDR1 and CDR2 sequences are WNHNN and SYGVQD (reference sequence). The CDR3 runs to 15 residues. The V gene end was trimmed by 2 bases and the J gene end by 1 base; junction bases not matched to a gene: 2. The CDR3 loop reads CASSEEGAAKNIQYF. DNA of the CDR3: TGCGCCAGCAGTGAGGAGGGGGCGGCCAAAAACATTCAGTACTTC.

The rearrangement links TRBV6-4 to TRBJ2-3; possible D gene TRBD2, 6 bases. V lost 5 bases and J lost 3, with 12 bases in between. There are 14 residues in the CDR3. Per germline, CDR1 MRHNA and CDR2 SNTAGT. The CDR3: CASSPGLLTDTQYF. CDR3 in DNA: TGTGCCAGCAGTCCGGGACTCTTAACAGATACGCAGTATTTT.

This clonotype has a count of ten or more. This rearrangement joins TRBV12-3 or TRBV12-4 to TRBJ1-2; D gene ambiguous. CDR3 length equals 13 residues. Deletions cut 7 bases from V and 7 bases from J, with 16 bases between. CDR3 in DNA: TGTGCCAGCATCACAGACGGTTCCTCTGGCTACACCTTC. It yields the protein CASITDGSSGYTF.

This clonotype was recorded many times. The V gene is TRBV27, the J gene TRBJ2-2, with D maybe TRBD2 (5 bases). V lost 7 bases and J lost 7, with 16 bases in between. Germline V gene lookup returns CDR1 MNHEY and CDR2 SMNVEV (reference sequence). The CDR3 is 14 residues long. CDR3 DNA: TGTGCCAGCACCTCGAGGGCAGGTTACGGGGAGCTGTTTTTT. Amino acids: CASTSRAGYGELFF.

This clonotype showed up many times. The chain uses TRBV18 and TRBJ1-4; D perhaps matches TRBD1 (6 bases). From germline, CDR1 is KGHSH and CDR2 LQKENI. V was shortened by 0 bases and J by 7 bases, with 12 bases between the two germline ends. The CDR3 loop spans 15 amino acids. CDR3 amino acids: CASSPPRATGEKLFF. CDR3 coding DNA: TGTGCCAGCTCACCACCCCGGGCGACAGGTGAAAAACTGTTTTTT. The full variable domain, completed using reference TRBV18 and TRBJ1-4, is NAGVMQNPRHLVRRRGQEARLRCSPMKGHSHVYWYRQLPEEGLKFMVYLQKENIIDESGMPKERFSAEFPKEGPSILRIQQVVRGDSAAYFCASSPPRATGEKLFFGSGTQLSVL.

This clonotype was detected ten times or more. The chain is built from TRBV30 and TRBJ2-7; the D call may be TRBD1 or TRBD2 (5 bases each). This CDR3 has 13 residues. The V gene lost 4 bases and the J gene lost 1 base, with 11 bases spanning the gap. Germline lookup yields CDR1 GTSNPN and CDR2 SVGIG (reference sequence). This CDR3 reads CAWNPGGSYEQYF. DNA for the CDR3: TGTGCCTGGAACCCTGGGGGTTCCTACGAGCAGTACTTC.

This clonotype was recorded many times. V and J are TRBV12-3 or TRBV12-4 and TRBJ2-2; the D is unclear. The CDR3 spans 12 residues. The ends were cut back, 2 bases at V and 7 bases at J, with 5 bases in the middle. CDR3 protein: CASSLHNGELFF. The CDR3 coding sequence is TGTGCCAGCAGTTTACATAACGGGGAGCTGTTTTTT.

Concerning this clonotype: A read error is possible here, since a much larger clone lies one base away. The genes are TRBV6-2 or TRBV6-3 and TRBJ2-3; D may be TRBD1 or TRBD2 (5 bases each). Germline values: CDR1 MNHEY, CDR2 SVGEGT. Trimming took off 4 bases at V and 0 bases at J, with 11 bases between the two ends. CDR3 size: 15 residues. CDR3 nucleotide sequence: TGTGCCAGCAGTTGGTGGGACCCGAGCACAGATACGCAGTATTTT. The encoded protein is CASSWWDPSTDTQYF.

The sample holds many counts of this clonotype. The rearrangement joins TRBV27 to TRBJ1-1; 10 bases fit TRBD1. This CDR3 has 14 amino acids. Germline V gene lookup returns CDR1 MNHEY and CDR2 SMNVEV (reference sequence). Germline trimming cut 5 bases from V and 7 bases from J; bases unmatched to any gene: 7. The CDR3 loop is CASSPTGGIGEAFF. The CDR3 nucleotides read TGTGCCAGCAGTCCGACAGGGGGCATCGGTGAAGCTTTCTTT.

The chain couples TRBV6-2 or TRBV6-3 to TRBJ2-2, with 8 positions matching TRBD1. J lost 0 bases, V lost 7 bases, and 4 bases had no gene match. This CDR3 is 15 amino acids long. CDR1 MNHEY and CDR2 SVGEGT come from the germline V gene. The CDR3 is CASTLDRANTGELFF. CDR3 bases: TGTGCCAGCACTCTGGACAGGGCGAACACCGGGGAGCTGTTTTTT.

In its sample, this clonotype was seen many times. V is TRBV27 and J is TRBJ1-4, with TRBD1 matching 9 bases. The CDR3 contains 15 residues. CDR1 is MNHEY and CDR2 is SMNVEV in the germline V gene (reference sequence). The trim removed 6 bases at V and 5 bases at J, leaving 7 bases unmatched. The CDR3 region has the DNA TGTGCCAGCAGGTCCGGGACAGGGACAAATGAAAAACTGTTTTTT. This sequence encodes CASRSGTGTNEKLFF.

Concerning this clonotype itself: A far bigger clonotype differs at one base, so this is likely a read error. The chain couples TRBV10-3 to TRBJ1-3; D is uncertain. The V end was cut by 5 bases, the J end by 2 bases, with 7 bases between. Germline V CDR1 and CDR2: ENHRY, SYGVKD. This CDR3 comprises 13 residues. The CDR3 nucleotides read TGTGCCATCAGTTTCAGTACTGGAAACACCATATATTTT. This sequence encodes CAISFSTGNTIYF.

This clonotype was seen more than once but under ten times. A junction boundary mismatches the germline segment, possibly from a read error. The V gene is TRBV3-1, the J gene TRBJ2-2; D assignment may be TRBD1 or TRBD2 (6 bases each). This CDR3 has 16 amino acids. Germline V gene data show CDR1 as LGHDT and CDR2 as YNNKEL (reference sequence). This CDR3 reads CASSPPGARFTGERFF. The CDR3 DNA follows: TGTGCCAGCAGCCCTCCGGGGGCGCGTTTCACCGGGGAGCGGTTTTTT.

The rearrangement joins TRBV5-4 to TRBJ2-5; D unresolved. Trimming cost V 6 bases and J 3 bases, with 15 bases left between them. Germline V gene lookup returns CDR1 SGHNT and CDR2 YYREEE (reference sequence). The CDR3 has 14 residues. The chain's CDR3 is CASTSPDGKETQYF. Here the CDR3 DNA reads TGTGCCAGCACCTCCCCCGACGGAAAAGAGACCCAGTACTTC.

V is TRBV5-6 and J is TRBJ1-5; 9 nucleotides agree with TRBD1. After removal of 0 bases from V and 3 bases from J, the junction contained 10 bases not matched to a gene. Germline values: CDR1 SGHDT, CDR2 YYEEEE. CDR3 size: 18 residues. CDR3 DNA: TGTGCCAGCAGCTTGGCCAGAGGGGGACAGGGAATCAATCAGCCCCAGCATTTT. This translates into CASSLARGGQGINQPQHF.

This clonotype was counted between two and nine times. A much larger clone lies one base from this, so it may be a read error. J is TRBJ1-6 and V is TRBV6-5; a possible D gene is TRBD1 (5 bases). The germline CDR1 and CDR2 sequences are MNHEY and SVGAGI. The CDR3 extends over 18 amino acids. CDR3 sequence reads: CASSYNRRTSSYNSSLHF. The DNA for the CDR3 is TGTGCCAGCAGTTACAACCGGCGGACAAGCTCCTATAATTCATCCCTCCACTTT.